Presented here are 15 T cell receptor beta chains from one specimen sequenced in a study of response to subunit inactivated influenza vaccine. Via MiXCR, TCRdb re-called the RT-PCR reads, giving one row per CDR3 protein. The sample contains some 190,000 distinct CDR3 sequences, 13% to 15% of which appear only once. The sequences come from CD8+ T cells sorted from PBMCs, collected 5 to 6 days after vaccination. The receptor source for this set is a man aged 45-65 years who received an inactivated influenza vaccine.

This clonotype was seen a handful of times. The V and J genes are TRBV6-2 or TRBV6-3 and TRBJ1-6; maybe TRBD1 (6 bases). V was cut by 6 bases and J by 10 bases, with 16 bases left in between. There are 14 residues in the CDR3. Per the germline V gene, CDR1 is MNHEY and CDR2 is SVGEGT. The DNA for the CDR3 is TGTGCCAGCAGCCTACAGGGTCTTGGATCACCCCTCCACTTT. It is translated as CASSLQGLGSPLHF.

This clonotype occurred a few times. The DNA is left out, because the CDR3 cannot be placed on it with certainty; the CDR3 is given as TCRdb lists it. This chain joins TRBV27 and TRBJ2-7; the table's TRBD2 call for D was not verified on the DNA. Germline CDR1 reads MNHEY; CDR2 reads SMNVEV (reference sequence). The CDR3 adds up to 13 amino acids, both ends counted. CDR3 protein: CASSWGLGASRYF.

This clonotype was detected only a few times. The chain has TRBV12-3 or TRBV12-4 and TRBJ2-5, with TRBD2 matching over 12 bases. Unmatched junction bases numbered 7, after V lost 6 bases and J lost 5 bases. The CDR3 covers 15 residues. The CDR3 bases are TGTGCCAGCAGCTCTAGCGGGGGGGCCTTGGAGACCCAGTACTTC. It yields the protein CASSSSGGALETQYF.

V is TRBV6-5 and J is TRBJ2-2; 8 bases align to TRBD2. The CDR3 runs to 17 residues. Germline V lookup: CDR1 MNHEY, CDR2 SVGAGI. J lost 0 bases, V lost 2 bases, and 5 bases had no gene match. CDR3: CASSYPRGGPNTGELFF. The CDR3 DNA reads as TGTGCCAGCAGTTACCCCCGGGGGGGTCCGAACACCGGGGAGCTGTTTTTT.

This clonotype was detected only a few times. The rearrangement joins TRBV12-3 or TRBV12-4 to TRBJ2-7; D is possibly TRBD1 (6 bases). V lost 5 bases to trimming and J lost 3 bases, with 14 bases between them. This CDR3 has 14 residues. The CDR3, as DNA: TGTGCCAGCAGTGAAGGGGGTGCCGACTACGAGCAGTACTTC. This codes for CASSEGGADYEQYF.

This clonotype has a handful of counts. The genes are TRBV15 and TRBJ2-1; 10 bases are a match to TRBD2. Germline loops: CDR1 LNHNV, CDR2 YYDKDF (reference sequence). The CDR3 has 16 amino acids. With 2 bases clipped from V and 4 bases from J, the junction kept 5 bases outside the gene matches. The CDR3 DNA sequence: TGTGCCACCAGCAGAACCGGGACTAGCGATTACAATGAGCAGTTCTTC. Translating gives CATSRTGTSDYNEQFF.

This chain's CDR3 is CASSLGGGQGDGYTF. CDR3 nucleotide sequence: TGTGCCAGCAGTTTAGGGGGGGGACAGGGGGATGGCTACACCTTC. V is TRBV12-3 or TRBV12-4 and J is TRBJ1-2, with 11 bases identical to TRBD1. This CDR3 comprises 15 residues. The V gene end was trimmed by 1 base and the J gene end by 6 bases; junction bases not matched to a gene: 4.

This clonotype showed up just once. The chain couples TRBV2 to TRBJ2-2; 8 nucleotides agree with TRBD1. Germline-derived CDR1 and CDR2 are SNHLY and FYNNEI. V shed 10 bases, J shed 1 base, and the junction held 17 bases outside the gene matches. CDR3 length equals 18 residues. CDR3 residues: CAICLAPPDRVNTGELFF. The CDR3, as DNA: TGTGCCATCTGTTTAGCCCCCCCGGACAGGGTGAACACCGGGGAGCTGTTTTTT. Full variable domain (missing parts from reference TRBV2 and TRBJ2-2): EPEVTQTPSHQVTQMGQEVILRCVPISNHLYFYWYRQILGQKVEFLVSFYNNEISEKSEIFDDQFSVERPDGSNFTLKIRSTKLEDSAMYFCAICLAPPDRVNTGELFFGEGSRLTVL.

This clonotype was observed a few times. V gene TRBV28 combines with J gene TRBJ2-5; 8 bases align to TRBD1. Germline V gene data show CDR1 as MDHEN and CDR2 as SYDVKM. The CDR3 runs to 15 residues. V dropped 3 bases and J dropped 5; count of bases not matched to a gene: 8. The CDR3 nucleotides read TGTGCCAGCAGTTTGGCCACTGACAGGGGTGAGACCCAGTACTTC. Translated: CASSLATDRGETQYF.

This clonotype has just a few counts. The V call is TRBV6-5, the J call TRBJ2-5; no clear D gene. The germline gives CDR1 MNHEY, CDR2 SVGAGI. The CDR3 extends over 15 amino acids. V lost 0 bases to trimming and J lost 1 base, with 9 bases between them. The CDR3 region is CASSYSVGVQETQYF. The CDR3 nucleotides read TGTGCCAGCAGTTACTCGGTTGGGGTCCAAGAGACCCAGTACTTC.

This clonotype was detected a few times. The V gene is TRBV28, the J gene TRBJ1-5; D is perhaps TRBD1 (6 bases). Germline CDR1 reads MDHEN; CDR2 reads SYDVKM. V lost 7 bases and J 0 bases, leaving 13 bases between the germline ends. The CDR3 spans 15 residues. CDR3 loop: CASKGDTHSNQPQHF. The CDR3, as DNA: TGTGCCAGCAAGGGGGACACCCATAGCAATCAGCCCCAGCATTTT.

Only a few counts were recorded for this clonotype. This chain connects TRBV12-3 or TRBV12-4 to TRBJ1-6, with TRBD1 as a possible D gene (5 bases). The V gene lost 3 bases and the J gene lost 7 bases, with 16 bases spanning the gap. The CDR3 runs 16 residues. The CDR3 DNA is TGTGCCAGCAGTTTTGGGCTCAGGGAGGGCAATTCACCCCTCCACTTT. Translated, it gives CASSFGLREGNSPLHF.

This clonotype came up many times. This chain links TRBV6-2 or TRBV6-3 with TRBJ2-2; D is unclear. Deletions cut 2 bases from V and 4 bases from J, with 5 bases between. The CDR3 has 13 residues. In germline, CDR1 is MNHEY, CDR2 SVGEGT. The CDR3 region is CASSYAVTGELFF. The CDR3 DNA reads as TGTGCCAGCAGTTACGCGGTCACCGGGGAGCTGTTTTTT.

The V call is TRBV7-3, the J call TRBJ2-1; 14 bases align to TRBD2. V lost 1 base to trimming and J lost 6 bases; unmatched junction nucleotides: 2. CDR1 SGHTA and CDR2 FQGTGA come from the germline V gene. CDR3 length equals 16 residues. The DNA for the CDR3 is TGTGCCAGCAGCTTAATAGGGACTAGCGGGAGCAATGAGCAGTTCTTC. It codes for CASSLIGTSGSNEQFF. Complete variable domain (other parts from reference TRBV7-3 and TRBJ2-1): GAGVSQTPSNKVTEKGKYVELRCDPISGHTALYWYRQSLGQGPEFLIYFQGTGAADDSGLPNDRFFAVRPEGSVSTLKIQRTERGDSAVYLCASSLIGTSGSNEQFFGPGTRLTVL.

This clonotype was recorded a few times. The CDR3 region is CSVGQDSNQPQHF. CDR3 coding DNA: TGCAGCGTTGGACAGGATAGCAATCAGCCCCAGCATTTT. This chain uses TRBV29-1 with TRBJ1-5; D might be TRBD1 (6 bases). V shed 4 bases and J shed 0 bases, with 7 bases lying between them. CDR1 is SQVTM and CDR2 is ANQGSEA in the germline V gene. The CDR3 length is 13 residues.